This entry is about one T cell receptor beta chain. This entry comes from a study of blood T cell repertoires in COVID-19. At the level of the study: Samples came from the United States, Italy and Spain, spanning acute and convalescent COVID-19.

Authors' processing steps: Estimates of nucleated cell counts were drawn from the amplification of reference gene primers. The table came from immunoSEQ multiplex PCR; TCRdb's copy has only in-frame clones and leaves some out. D and trimming were read from the DNA, whereas the V and J calls and clone size are those reported in that table. This table has under 300,000 clones, less than 90% appearing once. Sample: peripheral blood. This clonotype was sampled from a man aged 55 to 70 who had recovered from COVID-19.

CDR3 sequence: CASTPRSSTEAFF. Here the CDR3 DNA reads TGTGCCAGCACTCCCCGGAGTAGCACTGAAGCTTTCTTT. The gene calls are TRBV12-3 or TRBV12-4 and TRBJ1-1, with D hard to call. The V end lost 7 bases, the J end lost 4 bases, and 13 bases lay between the germline ends. The CDR3 contains 13 residues.